The 9 T cell receptor beta chains listed next were all sequenced from one sample in a study of cytomegalovirus exposure and HLA in healthy donors. 13 Jbeta primers and 60 Vbeta primers were used for the PCR. Data came from immunoSEQ multiplex PCR; TCRdb stores just in-frame clones and leaves some out. The repertoire has 92,000 or so clones, around three fifths of them found once; the top ten carry 20% to 25%. Sequenced sample: PBMCs. These receptors originate from a woman between 50 and 59 years old in good health and CMV-seropositive.

This clone was detected only a few times. The CDR3 loop reads CASSLGSGADNSPLHF. The CDR3 DNA is TGTGCCAGCAGCTTAGGGAGCGGGGCCGATAATTCACCCCTCCACTTT. J is TRBJ1-6 and V is TRBV7-9; D might be TRBD1 (5 bases). CDR1 and CDR2 (germline): SEHNR, FQNEAQ (reference sequence). V shed 1 base and J shed 5 bases, with 12 bases lying between them. The CDR3 is 16 amino acids. The whole variable domain, filled in from reference TRBV7-9 and TRBJ1-6, reads DTGVSQNPRHKITKRGQNVTFRCDPISEHNRLYWYRQTLGQGPEFLTYFQNEAQLEKSRLLSDRFSAERPKGSFSTLEIQRTEQGDSAMYLCASSLGSGADNSPLHFGNGTRLTVT.

This chain uses TRBV29-1 with TRBJ1-2; 11 positions agree with TRBD1. This CDR3 contains 12 residues. V was clipped by 7 bases and J by 5 bases; unmatched bases: 3. Per germline, CDR1 SQVTM and CDR2 ANQGSEA. CDR3 loop: CSGWDRGYGYTF. As DNA, the CDR3 is TGCAGCGGCTGGGACAGGGGGTATGGCTACACCTTC.

The V gene is TRBV7-9, the J gene TRBJ2-2; 10 bases map to TRBD1. The junction had 11 bases not matched to a gene; V was cut back by 7 bases and J by 6 bases. The CDR3 runs to 16 residues. CDR1 is SEHNR and CDR2 is FQNEAQ in the germline V gene (reference sequence). The CDR3 reads CASTPDGTGVAGELFF. CDR3 nucleotide sequence: TGTGCCAGCACCCCCGACGGGACAGGGGTGGCCGGGGAGCTGTTTTTT.

V usage is TRBV6-6 and J usage is TRBJ1-1, with a tentative D call TRBD1 (5 bases). Trimming pared 2 bases from V and 7 bases from J, leaving 14 bases between. In germline, CDR1 is MNHNY, CDR2 SVGAGI (reference sequence). This CDR3 contains 14 residues. CDR3 nucleotides: TGTGCCAGCAGTTACCCCCAGGGTTTGAATGAAGCTTTCTTT. This translates into CASSYPQGLNEAFF.

This clone has more than one count but fewer than ten. CDR3 sequence: CASSYGGDPYEQYF. DNA of the CDR3: TGTGCCAGCAGTTACGGCGGGGACCCCTACGAGCAGTACTTC. The chain links TRBV4-2 to TRBJ2-7; a weak D match, TRBD2 (6 bases). There are 14 residues in the CDR3. Per germline, CDR1 LGHNA and CDR2 YNFKEQ. V was shortened by 6 bases and J by 2 bases, with 14 bases between the two germline ends.

This clone was seen a handful of times. The chain recombines TRBV5-1 with TRBJ1-4, with D tentatively TRBD1 (5 bases). The CDR3 loop spans 14 amino acids. The ends were cut back, 4 bases at V and 3 bases at J, with 10 bases in the middle. Looked up from germline, CDR1 is SGHRS and CDR2 is YFSETQ. The CDR3 spells CASSEGRANEKLFF. The CDR3, as DNA: TGCGCCAGCAGCGAGGGGAGGGCTAATGAAAAACTGTTTTTT.

This clone was observed once. The same CDR3 can be traced to other DNA sequences in this sample. CDR3 amino acids: CASGTSGGYNEQFF. The CDR3 DNA reads TGTGCCAGCGGAACTAGCGGGGGTTACAATGAGCAGTTCTTC. V usage is TRBV6-5 and J usage is TRBJ2-1; 11 positions agree with TRBD2. The CDR3 has 14 residues. Per the germline V gene, CDR1 is MNHEY and CDR2 is SVGAGI. Unmatched junction bases numbered 4, after V lost 8 bases and J lost 4 bases.

The chain employs TRBV5-4 and TRBJ1-2; 7 bases map to TRBD1. The CDR3 runs to 15 residues. Germline assignment: CDR1 SGHNT and CDR2 YYREEE (reference sequence). Trimming took 4 bases from V and 6 from J; bases not matched to a gene: 12. The CDR3 region is CASSLAGTDSHGYTF. CDR3 coding DNA: TGTGCCAGCAGCCTGGCCGGGACAGATAGTCATGGCTACACCTTC.

The chain carries TRBV27 and TRBJ2-5; 7 bases are a match to TRBD1. The DNA end lines up better with TRBJ2-7; the J call may be wrong. There are 15 residues in the CDR3. CDR1 is MNHEY, CDR2 SMNVEV, per germline (reference sequence). CDR3 in amino acids: CASSFGQDEFYEQYF. The CDR3 DNA is TGTGCCAGCAGTTTCGGACAGGACGAATTCTACGAGCAGTACTTC.